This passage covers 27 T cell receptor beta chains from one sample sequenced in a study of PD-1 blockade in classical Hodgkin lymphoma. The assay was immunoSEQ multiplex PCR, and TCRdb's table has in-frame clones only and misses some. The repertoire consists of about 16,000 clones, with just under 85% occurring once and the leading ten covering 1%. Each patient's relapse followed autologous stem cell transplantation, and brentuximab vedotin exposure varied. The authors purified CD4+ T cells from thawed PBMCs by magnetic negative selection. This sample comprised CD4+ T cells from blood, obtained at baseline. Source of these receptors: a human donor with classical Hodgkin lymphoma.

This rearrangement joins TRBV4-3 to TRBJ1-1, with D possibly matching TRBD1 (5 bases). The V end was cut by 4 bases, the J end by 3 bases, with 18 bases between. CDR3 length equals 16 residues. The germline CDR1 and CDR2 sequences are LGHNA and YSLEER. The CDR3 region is CASSLGGGDLDTEAFF. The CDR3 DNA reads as TGCGCCAGCAGCCTAGGCGGGGGAGATTTGGACACTGAAGCTTTCTTT.

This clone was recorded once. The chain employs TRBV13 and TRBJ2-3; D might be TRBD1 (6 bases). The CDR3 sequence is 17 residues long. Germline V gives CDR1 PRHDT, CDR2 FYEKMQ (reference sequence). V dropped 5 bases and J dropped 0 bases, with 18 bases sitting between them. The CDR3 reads CASSPTRAGESTDTQYF. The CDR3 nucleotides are TGTGCCAGCAGCCCAACTCGTGCAGGGGAAAGCACAGATACGCAGTATTTT.

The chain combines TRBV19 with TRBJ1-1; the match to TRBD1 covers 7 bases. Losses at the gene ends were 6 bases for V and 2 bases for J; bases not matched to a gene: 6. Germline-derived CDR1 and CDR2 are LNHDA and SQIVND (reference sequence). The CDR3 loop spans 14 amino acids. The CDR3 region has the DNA TGTGCCAGTAGATCGGACAGGAGAAACACTGAAGCTTTCTTT. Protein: CASRSDRRNTEAFF.

CDR3 sequence: CASSWPGAQTEETQYF. CDR3 in DNA: TGTGCCAGCAGCTGGCCCGGGGCACAGACCGAAGAGACCCAGTACTTC. The chain is built from TRBV5-4 and TRBJ2-5, with D perhaps given as TRBD1 or TRBD2 (5 bases each). Germline-derived CDR1 and CDR2 are SGHNT and YYREEE (reference sequence). The CDR3 extends over 16 amino acids. The V gene lost 3 bases and the J gene lost 3 bases, with 18 bases spanning the gap.

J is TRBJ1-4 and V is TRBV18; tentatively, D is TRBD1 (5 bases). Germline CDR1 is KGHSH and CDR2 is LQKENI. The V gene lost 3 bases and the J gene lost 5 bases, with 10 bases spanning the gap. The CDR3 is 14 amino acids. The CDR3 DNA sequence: TGTGCCAGCTCACCTGCGGGGGGGAATGAAAAACTGTTTTTT. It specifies CASSPAGGNEKLFF.

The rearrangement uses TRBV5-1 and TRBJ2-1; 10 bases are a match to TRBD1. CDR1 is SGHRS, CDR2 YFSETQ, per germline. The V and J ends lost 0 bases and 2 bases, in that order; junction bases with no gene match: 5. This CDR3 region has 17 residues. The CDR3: CASSLASGQGAYNEQFF. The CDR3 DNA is TGCGCCAGCAGCTTGGCATCCGGACAGGGGGCCTACAATGAGCAGTTCTTC.

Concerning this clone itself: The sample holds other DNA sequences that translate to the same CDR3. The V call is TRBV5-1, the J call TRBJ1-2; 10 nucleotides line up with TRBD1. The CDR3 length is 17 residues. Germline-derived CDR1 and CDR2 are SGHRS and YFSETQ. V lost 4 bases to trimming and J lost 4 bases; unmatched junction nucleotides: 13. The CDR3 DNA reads TGCGCCAGCAGCCACCGGGACAGGGGCCTCACCCCCTATGGCTACACCTTC. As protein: CASSHRDRGLTPYGYTF.

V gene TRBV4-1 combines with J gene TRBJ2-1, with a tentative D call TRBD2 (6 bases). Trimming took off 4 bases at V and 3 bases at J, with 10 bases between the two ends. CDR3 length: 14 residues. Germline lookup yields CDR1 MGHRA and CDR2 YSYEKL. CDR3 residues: CASSRGVNYNEQFF. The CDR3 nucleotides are TGCGCCAGCAGCCGCGGGGTGAACTACAATGAGCAGTTCTTC.

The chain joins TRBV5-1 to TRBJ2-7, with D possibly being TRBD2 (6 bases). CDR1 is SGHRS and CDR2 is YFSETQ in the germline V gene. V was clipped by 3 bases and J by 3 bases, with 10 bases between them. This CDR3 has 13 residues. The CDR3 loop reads CASSSPGLYEQYF. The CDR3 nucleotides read TGCGCCAGCAGCTCACCGGGACTCTACGAGCAGTACTTC.

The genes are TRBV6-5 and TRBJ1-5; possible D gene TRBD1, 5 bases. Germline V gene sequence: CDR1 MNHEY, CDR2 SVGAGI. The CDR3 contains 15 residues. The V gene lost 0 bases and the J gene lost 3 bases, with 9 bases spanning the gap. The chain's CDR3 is CASSYSRVSNQPQHF. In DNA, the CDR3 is TGTGCCAGCAGTTACTCCAGGGTTTCCAATCAGCCCCAGCATTTT.

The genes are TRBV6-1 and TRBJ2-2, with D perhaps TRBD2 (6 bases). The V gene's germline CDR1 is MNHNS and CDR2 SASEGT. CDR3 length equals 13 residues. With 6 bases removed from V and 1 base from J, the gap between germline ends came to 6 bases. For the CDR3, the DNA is TGTGCCAGCAGGGGGGGGAACACCGGGGAGCTGTTTTTT. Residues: CASRGGNTGELFF.

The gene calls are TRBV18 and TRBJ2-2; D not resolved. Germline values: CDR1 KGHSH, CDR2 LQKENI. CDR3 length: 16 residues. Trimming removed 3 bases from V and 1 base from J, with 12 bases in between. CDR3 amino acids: CASSPSSSLNTGELFF. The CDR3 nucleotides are TGTGCCAGCTCACCGAGTTCCAGCCTGAACACCGGGGAGCTGTTTTTT.

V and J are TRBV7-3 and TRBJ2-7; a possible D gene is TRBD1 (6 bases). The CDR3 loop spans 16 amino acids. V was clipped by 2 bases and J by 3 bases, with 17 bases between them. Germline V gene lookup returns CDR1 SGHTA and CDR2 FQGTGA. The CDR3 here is CASSLVGGRGLYEQYF. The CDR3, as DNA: TGTGCCAGCAGCTTAGTTGGGGGCAGGGGCCTCTACGAGCAGTACTTC.

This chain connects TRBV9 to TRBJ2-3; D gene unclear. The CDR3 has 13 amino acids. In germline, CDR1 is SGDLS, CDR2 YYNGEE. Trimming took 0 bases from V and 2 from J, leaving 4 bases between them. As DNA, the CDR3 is TGTGCCAGCAGCGTAGTTGTCACAGATACGCAGTATTTT. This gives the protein CASSVVVTDTQYF. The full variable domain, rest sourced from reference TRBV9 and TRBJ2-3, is DSGVTQTPKHLITATGQRVTLRCSPRSGDLSVYWYQQSLDQGLQFLIQYYNGEERAKGNILERFSAQQFPDLHSELNLSSLELGDSALYFCASSVVVTDTQYFGPGTRLTVL.

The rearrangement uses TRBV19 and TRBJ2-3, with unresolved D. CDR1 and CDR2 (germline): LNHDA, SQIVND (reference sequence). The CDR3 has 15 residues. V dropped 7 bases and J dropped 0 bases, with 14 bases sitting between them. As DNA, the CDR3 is TGTGCCAGTAAGCTCGGCTACCGAAGCACAGATACGCAGTATTTT. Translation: CASKLGYRSTDTQYF.

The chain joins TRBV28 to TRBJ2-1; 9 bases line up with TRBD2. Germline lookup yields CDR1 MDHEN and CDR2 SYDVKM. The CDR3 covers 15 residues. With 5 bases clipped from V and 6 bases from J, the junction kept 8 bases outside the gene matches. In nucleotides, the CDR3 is TGTGCCAGCAGTCCTGAGTCTAGCGGGATCAATGAGCAGTTCTTC. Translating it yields CASSPESSGINEQFF.

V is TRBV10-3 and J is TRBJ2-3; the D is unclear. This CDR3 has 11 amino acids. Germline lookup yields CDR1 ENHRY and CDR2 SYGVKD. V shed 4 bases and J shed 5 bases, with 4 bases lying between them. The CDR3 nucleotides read TGTGCCATCAGTGCGAGAGATACGCAGTATTTT. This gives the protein CAISARDTQYF.

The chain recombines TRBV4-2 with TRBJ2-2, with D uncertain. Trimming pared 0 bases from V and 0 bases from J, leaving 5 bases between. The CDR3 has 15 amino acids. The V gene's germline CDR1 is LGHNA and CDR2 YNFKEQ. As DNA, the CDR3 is TGTGCCAGCAGCCAAGAGCGTGCGAACACCGGGGAGCTGTTTTTT. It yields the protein CASSQERANTGELFF.

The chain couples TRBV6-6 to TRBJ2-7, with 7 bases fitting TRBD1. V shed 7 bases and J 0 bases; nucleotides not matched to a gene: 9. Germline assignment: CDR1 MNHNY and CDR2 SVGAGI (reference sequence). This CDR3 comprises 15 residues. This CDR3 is CASNDNQGVSYEQYF. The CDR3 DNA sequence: TGTGCCAGCAATGATAACCAGGGGGTCTCCTACGAGCAGTACTTC.

Here the CDR3 reads CASSLGGGVQETQYF. The CDR3, as DNA: TGTGCCAGCAGCCTGGGGGGAGGGGTCCAAGAGACCCAGTACTTC. V usage is TRBV7-9 and J usage is TRBJ2-5; 7 nucleotides line up with TRBD2. Germline V gives CDR1 SEHNR, CDR2 FQNEAQ (reference sequence). V lost 5 bases to trimming and J lost 1 base; unmatched junction nucleotides: 7. The CDR3 is 15 amino acids.

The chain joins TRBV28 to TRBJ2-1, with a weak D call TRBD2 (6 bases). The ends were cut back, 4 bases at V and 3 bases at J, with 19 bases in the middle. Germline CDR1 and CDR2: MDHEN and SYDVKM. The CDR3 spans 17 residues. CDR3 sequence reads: CASSYLDYAGYYNEQFF. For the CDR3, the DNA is TGTGCCAGCAGTTACCTGGACTATGCGGGCTACTACAATGAGCAGTTCTTC.

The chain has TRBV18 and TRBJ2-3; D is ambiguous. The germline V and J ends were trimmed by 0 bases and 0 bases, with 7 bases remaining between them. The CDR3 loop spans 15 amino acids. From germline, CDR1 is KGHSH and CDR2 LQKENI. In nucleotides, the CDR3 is TGTGCCAGCTCACCACCTGGACCGAGCACAGATACGCAGTATTTT. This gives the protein CASSPPGPSTDTQYF.

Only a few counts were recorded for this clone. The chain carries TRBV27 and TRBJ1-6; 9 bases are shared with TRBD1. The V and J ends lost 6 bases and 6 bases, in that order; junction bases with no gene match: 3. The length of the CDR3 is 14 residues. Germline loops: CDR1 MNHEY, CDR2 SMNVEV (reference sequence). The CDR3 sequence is CASRRQGGNSPLHF. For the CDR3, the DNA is TGTGCCAGCAGGCGACAGGGGGGTAATTCACCCCTCCACTTT.

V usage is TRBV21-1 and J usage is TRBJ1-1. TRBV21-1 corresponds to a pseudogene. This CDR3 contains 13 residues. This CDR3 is CASSNRLNAEAFF. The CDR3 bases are TGTGCCAGCAGCAATAGGCTTAATGCTGAAGCTTTCTTT.

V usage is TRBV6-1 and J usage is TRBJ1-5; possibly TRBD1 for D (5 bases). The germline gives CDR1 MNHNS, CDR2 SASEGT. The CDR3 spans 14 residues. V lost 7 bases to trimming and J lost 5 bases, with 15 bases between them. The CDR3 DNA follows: TGTGCCAGCAACCTTCAGGGAGGTGATCAGCCCCAGCATTTT. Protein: CASNLQGGDQPQHF.

Written as DNA, the CDR3 is TGCGCCAGCAGCCAAGCGAGCCTAGCGGGACTATCTATTTTCACCGGGGAGCTGTTTTTT. Amino acids: CASSQASLAGLSIFTGELFF. The V gene is TRBV4-3, the J gene TRBJ2-2; 9 bases are shared with TRBD2. Germline-derived CDR1 and CDR2 are LGHNA and YSLEER. V gave up 1 base and J gave up 4 bases; unmatched junction bases: 16. This CDR3 region has 20 residues.

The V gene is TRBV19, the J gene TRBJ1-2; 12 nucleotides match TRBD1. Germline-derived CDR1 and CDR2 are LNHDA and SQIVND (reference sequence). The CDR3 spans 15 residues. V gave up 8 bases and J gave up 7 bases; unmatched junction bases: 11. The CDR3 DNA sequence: TGTGCCAGTCTAAACCGGGACAGGGGGCGTGGTGGCTACACCTTC. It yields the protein CASLNRDRGRGGYTF.